A selection of T cell receptor beta chains follows, all from one sample in a study of shared clonotypes between healthy human individuals. TCRdb keeps only in-frame clones here, not all; method: immunoSEQ multiplex PCR. Of more than 400,000 clones listed, more than 75% are singletons. The sample consisted of PBMCs. The receptors stem from a woman aged 40-49 years in good health. Some clones in this sample may be carry-over from other donors' samples. Each CDR3 is given with its conserved first and last residue. The order of the fields is J gene, V gene, clone size, D gene, CDR3 protein, CDR3 DNA. A D gene is named only where the DNA matches it firmly. Size values are once, few and many counts, or a class for expanded clones, and some rows have none.

>TRBJ1-4|TRBV2|-|TRBD1
CASNYRGEEKLFF
TGTGCCAGCAACTACAGGGGTGAGGAAAAACTGTTTTTT
>TRBJ2-3|TRBV9|-|TRBD2
CASSVQAGSTDTQYF
TGTGCCAGCAGCGTCCAAGCGGGAAGCACAGATACGCAGTATTTT
>TRBJ2-1|TRBV9|-|-
CASSLTGSIVYNEQFF
TGTGCCAGCAGCCTCACCGGGTCAATCGTATACAATGAGCAGTTCTTC
>TRBJ1-4|TRBV10-3|-|TRBD1
CAISATPGQGNEKLFF
TGTGCCATCAGTGCGACTCCGGGACAGGGGAATGAAAAACTGTTTTTT
>TRBJ2-2|TRBV27|-|-
CASSLSRGRDHTGELFF
TGTGCCAGCAGCCTTAGCCGCGGCAGGGACCACACCGGGGAGCTGTTTTTT
>TRBJ1-2|TRBV5-1|many|-
CASSLAGTTNYGYTF
TGCGCCAGCAGCTTGGCCGGGACAACCAACTATGGCTACACCTTC
>TRBJ2-2|TRBV7-2|-|-
CASSDSADPFTGELFF
TGTGCCAGCAGCGATAGCGCGGACCCATTCACCGGGGAGCTGTTTTTT
>TRBJ2-1|TRBV10-3|-|TRBD2
CAISPTGREVNEQFF
TGTGCCATCTCCCCGACTGGGCGGGAGGTTAATGAGCAGTTCTTC
>TRBJ2-1|TRBV7-2|-|TRBD2
CASSQLAGKQFF
TGTGCCAGCAGCCAGTTAGCGGGAAAGCAGTTCTTC
>TRBJ2-1|TRBV11-2|-|TRBD2
CASSPGLFNEQFF
TGTGCCAGCAGCCCGGGACTATTCAATGAGCAGTTCTTC
>TRBJ2-3|TRBV7-8|-|TRBD2
CASSPRTSGFTDTQYF
TGTGCCAGCAGCCCCCGGACTAGCGGATTCACAGATACGCAGTATTTT
>TRBJ2-7|TRBV7-2|-|TRBD2
CASSEQAGAVWEQYF
TGTGCCAGCAGCGAACAAGCGGGAGCGGTATGGGAGCAGTACTTC
>TRBJ2-1|TRBV19|once|TRBD1
CASSILGTGDNEQFF
TGTGCCAGTAGTATACTAGGGACAGGGGACAATGAGCAGTTCTTC
>TRBJ2-1|TRBV6-4|-|-
CASSEVLAVYNEQFF
TGTGCCAGCAGTGAGGTTTTAGCGGTCTACAATGAGCAGTTCTTC
>TRBJ2-7|TRBV6-6|-|-
CASSYLARGEQYF
TGTGCCAGCAGTTACTTGGCCCGCGGCGAGCAGTACTTC
>TRBJ2-3|TRBV7-9|few|-
CASSLGISSPPTDTQYF
TGTGCCAGCAGCTTAGGGATCTCGTCCCCTCCCACAGATACGCAGTATTTT
>TRBJ2-7|TRBV27|-|-
CASPDGGKQFEQYF
TGTGCCAGCCCAGATGGGGGGAAACAATTCGAGCAGTACTTC
>TRBJ1-2|TRBV10-3|-|TRBD1
CAVGTEPYYGYTF
TGTGCCGTCGGGACAGAGCCTTACTATGGCTACACCTTC
>TRBJ2-3|TRBV28|-|-
CASSSPGTRTDTQYF
TGTGCCAGCAGTTCCCCCGGGACTCGCACAGATACGCAGTATTTT
>TRBJ1-2|TRBV7-2|-|-
CASSLHRYGYTF
TGTGCCAGCAGCTTACATCGGTATGGCTACACCTTC
>TRBJ1-5|TRBV7-9|once|-
CASSKGTGSHQPQHF
TGTGCCAGCAGCAAAGGCACAGGTAGTCATCAGCCCCAGCATTTT